This T cell receptor (beta chain) was captured by sequencing in a study of PD-1 blockade in classical Hodgkin lymphoma. The study's findings and limits: Newly diagnosed patients were reported to start with lower TCR diversity than healthy donors.

The patients all showed relapse after autologous stem cell transplantation, while their brentuximab vedotin exposure varied. Concerning this clone: The antigen is unknown.

Germline CDR1 SGHNT, CDR2 YENEEA. The ends were cut back, 5 bases at V and 1 base at J, with 21 bases in the middle. The CDR3 spans 17 residues. Assay used: immunoSEQ multiplex PCR; TCRdb lists only in-frame clones, some missing. The data contain 90,000 to 120,000 clones, nearly 90% of them singletons. The material sequenced was peripheral blood mononuclear cells (PBMCs), taken before the second cycle of nivolumab. This TCR was sampled from a human donor with classical Hodgkin lymphoma. The chain couples TRBV11-3 to TRBJ2-7; D tentatively reads TRBD1 or TRBD2 (8 bases each). The CDR3 region is CASSPGTGREGSYEQYF. The CDR3, as DNA: TGTGCCAGCAGCCCAGGGACAGGTCGGGAGGGGTCCTACGAGCAGTACTTC.